One T cell receptor (beta chain) is described in this entry. Starting material for RNA and DNA co-extraction consisted of about 20-30 mg of unsorted bulk tissue. There were only treatment-naive patients, all with chronic HBV infection. The data stem from a study of tumor-infiltrating lymphocytes in primary liver carcinoma. About the research overall: Patients included men and women of 30 to 69 years.

Reverse transcription of around 500 ng total RNA with a constant-region primer produced TCR beta cDNA. Slightly modified ARM-PCR, run as three nested multiplex PCR rounds, produced the TCR beta libraries. Each of the first two PCR rounds ran roughly 10 cycles with TRBV1-TRBV30 forward and C-beta reverse primers. In TCRdb, the multiplex PCR reads were re-called with MiXCR into one record per CDR3 protein. The sample has approximately 120,000 distinct CDR3 sequences, 64% seen once. V was trimmed by 5 bases and J by 7 bases, leaving 35 bases between them. The CDR3 runs to 20 residues. The germline V gene encodes CDR1 SGHAT and CDR2 FQNNGV.

Sequences were obtained from liver tumor tissue from sampling region 3. The sample's subset: tumor region T3, left-lateral pole. The sequence came from a woman aged 60-75 years with primary liver carcinoma and hepatitis B virus infection. The chain couples TRBV11-2 to TRBJ1-1, with a tentative D call TRBD1 (5 bases). DNA for the CDR3: TGTGCCAGCAGCCCACTTCAGCACGGACACCTTCGCTTTTGGGGCTTTGAAGCTTTCTTT. Translation: CASSPLQHGHLRFWGFEAFF. Full variable domain (missing parts from reference TRBV11-2 and TRBJ1-1): EAGVAQSPRYKIIEKRQSVAFWCNPISGHATLYWYQQILGQGPKLLIQFQNNGVVDDSQLPKDRFSAERLKGVDSTLKIQPAKLEDSAVYLCASSPLQHGHLRFWGFEAFFGQGTRLTVV.